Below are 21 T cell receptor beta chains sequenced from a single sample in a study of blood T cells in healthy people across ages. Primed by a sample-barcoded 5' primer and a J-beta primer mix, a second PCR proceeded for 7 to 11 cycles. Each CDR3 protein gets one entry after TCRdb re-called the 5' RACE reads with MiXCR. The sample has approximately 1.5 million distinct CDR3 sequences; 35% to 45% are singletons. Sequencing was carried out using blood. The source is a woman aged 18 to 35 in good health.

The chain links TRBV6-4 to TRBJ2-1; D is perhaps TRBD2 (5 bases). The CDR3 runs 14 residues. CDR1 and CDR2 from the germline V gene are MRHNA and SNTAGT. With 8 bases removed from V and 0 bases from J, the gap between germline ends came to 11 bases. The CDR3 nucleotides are TGTGCCAGCCTGGTGGGGAGCTCCTACAATGAGCAGTTCTTC. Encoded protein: CASLVGSSYNEQFF.

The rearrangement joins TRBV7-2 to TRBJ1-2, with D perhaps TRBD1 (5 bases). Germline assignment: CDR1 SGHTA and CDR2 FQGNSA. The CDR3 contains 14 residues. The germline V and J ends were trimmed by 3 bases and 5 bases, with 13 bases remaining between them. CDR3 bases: TGTGCCAGCAGCTTTGGTGGGACCGCTTATGGCTACACCTTC. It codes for CASSFGGTAYGYTF.

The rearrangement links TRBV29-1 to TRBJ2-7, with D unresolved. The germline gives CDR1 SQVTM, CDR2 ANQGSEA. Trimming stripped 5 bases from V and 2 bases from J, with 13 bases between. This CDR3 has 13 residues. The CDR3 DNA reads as TGCAGCGTTAGGCTTACTTTTACCTACGAGCAGTACTTC. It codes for CSVRLTFTYEQYF.

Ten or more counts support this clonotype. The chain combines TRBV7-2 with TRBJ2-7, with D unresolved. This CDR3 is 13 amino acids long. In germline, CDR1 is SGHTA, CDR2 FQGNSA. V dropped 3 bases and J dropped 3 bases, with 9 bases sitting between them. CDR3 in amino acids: CASSFYPGYEQYF. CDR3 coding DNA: TGTGCCAGCAGCTTTTATCCGGGCTACGAGCAGTACTTC.

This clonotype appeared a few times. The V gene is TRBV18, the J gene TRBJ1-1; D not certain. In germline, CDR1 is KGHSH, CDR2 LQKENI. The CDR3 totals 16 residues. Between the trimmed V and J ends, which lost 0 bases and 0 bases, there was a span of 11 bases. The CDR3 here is CASSPPGKGMNTEAFF. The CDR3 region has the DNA TGTGCCAGCTCACCACCGGGGAAGGGAATGAACACTGAAGCTTTCTTT.

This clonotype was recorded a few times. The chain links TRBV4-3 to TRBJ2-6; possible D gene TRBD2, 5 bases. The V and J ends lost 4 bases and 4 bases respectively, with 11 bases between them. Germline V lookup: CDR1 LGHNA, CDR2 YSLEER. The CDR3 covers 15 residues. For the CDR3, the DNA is TGCGCCAGCAGCCTGAGGGAAAGGGGGGCCAACGTCCTGACTTTC. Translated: CASSLRERGANVLTF.

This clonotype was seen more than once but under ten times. The CDR3 loop is CASSYISGRFDEQFF. For the CDR3, the DNA is TGTGCCAGCAGTTATATTAGCGGGAGGTTCGATGAGCAGTTCTTC. The V and J genes are TRBV27 and TRBJ2-1, with 10 bases that match TRBD2. The V gene's germline CDR1 is MNHEY and CDR2 SMNVEV (reference sequence). This CDR3 contains 15 residues. V lost 4 bases, J lost 8 bases, and 8 bases stayed unmatched.

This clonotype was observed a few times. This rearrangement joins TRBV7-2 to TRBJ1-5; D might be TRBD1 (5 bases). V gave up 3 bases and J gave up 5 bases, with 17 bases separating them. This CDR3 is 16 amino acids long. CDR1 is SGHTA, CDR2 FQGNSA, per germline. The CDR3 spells CASSLYSPGRDQPQHF. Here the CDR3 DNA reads TGTGCCAGCAGCTTGTACTCTCCAGGGCGGGATCAGCCCCAGCATTTT.

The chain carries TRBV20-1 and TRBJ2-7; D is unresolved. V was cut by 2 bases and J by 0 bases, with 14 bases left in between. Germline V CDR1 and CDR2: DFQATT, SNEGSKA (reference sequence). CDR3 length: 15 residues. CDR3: CSARLVGLNSYEQYF. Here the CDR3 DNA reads TGCAGTGCTAGACTGGTAGGCCTGAACTCCTACGAGCAGTACTTC.

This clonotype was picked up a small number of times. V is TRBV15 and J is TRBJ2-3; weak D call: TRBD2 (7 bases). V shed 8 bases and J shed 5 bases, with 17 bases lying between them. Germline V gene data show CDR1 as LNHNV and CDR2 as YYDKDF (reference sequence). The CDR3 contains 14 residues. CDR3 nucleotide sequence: TGTGCCACCTCCGTGGGGGGGCCGGGAGATACGCAGTATTTT. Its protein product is CATSVGGPGDTQYF.

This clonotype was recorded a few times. The CDR3 is CASNPLSGANVLTF. As DNA, the CDR3 is TGTGCCAGCAACCCCCTCTCTGGGGCCAACGTCCTGACTTTC. V is TRBV6-2 or TRBV6-3 and J is TRBJ2-6, with D hard to call. V was shortened by 7 bases and J by 0 bases, with 7 bases between the two germline ends. Germline V gives CDR1 MNHEY, CDR2 SVGEGT. The CDR3 sequence is 14 residues long.

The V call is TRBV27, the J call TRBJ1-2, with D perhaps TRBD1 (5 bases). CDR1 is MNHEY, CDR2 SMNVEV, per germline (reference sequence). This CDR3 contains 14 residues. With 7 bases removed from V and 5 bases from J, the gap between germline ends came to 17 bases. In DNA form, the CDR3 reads TGTGCCAGCAAACCGGGACGGAGTATTTATGGCTACACCTTC. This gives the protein CASKPGRSIYGYTF.

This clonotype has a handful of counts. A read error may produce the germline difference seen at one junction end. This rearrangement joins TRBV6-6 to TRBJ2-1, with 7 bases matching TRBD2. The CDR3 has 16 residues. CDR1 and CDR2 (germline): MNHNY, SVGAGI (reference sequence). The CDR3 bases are TGTGCCAGCAGTTACTCGACTACGGGGGGTAACAATGTGCAGTTCTTC. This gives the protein CASSYSTTGGNNVQFF.

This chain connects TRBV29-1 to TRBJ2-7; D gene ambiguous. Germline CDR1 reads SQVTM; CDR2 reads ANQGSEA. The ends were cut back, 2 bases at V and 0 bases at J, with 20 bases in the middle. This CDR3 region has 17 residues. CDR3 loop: CSVESVVADLDSYEQYF. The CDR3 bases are TGCAGCGTTGAAAGCGTCGTTGCAGATTTAGACTCCTACGAGCAGTACTTC.

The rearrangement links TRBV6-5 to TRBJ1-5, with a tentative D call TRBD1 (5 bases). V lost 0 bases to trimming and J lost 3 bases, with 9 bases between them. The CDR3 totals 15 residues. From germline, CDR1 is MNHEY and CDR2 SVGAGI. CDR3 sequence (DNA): TGTGCCAGCAGTTACTCTGGGGCAGTCAATCAGCCCCAGCATTTT. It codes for CASSYSGAVNQPQHF.

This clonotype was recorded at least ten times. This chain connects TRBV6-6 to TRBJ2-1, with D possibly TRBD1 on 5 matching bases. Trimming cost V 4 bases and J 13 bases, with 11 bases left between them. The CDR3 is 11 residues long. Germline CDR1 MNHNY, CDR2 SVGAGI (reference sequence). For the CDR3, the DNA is TGTGCCAGCAGTTGGGGCAGGGAACAGTTCTTC. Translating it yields CASSWGREQFF.

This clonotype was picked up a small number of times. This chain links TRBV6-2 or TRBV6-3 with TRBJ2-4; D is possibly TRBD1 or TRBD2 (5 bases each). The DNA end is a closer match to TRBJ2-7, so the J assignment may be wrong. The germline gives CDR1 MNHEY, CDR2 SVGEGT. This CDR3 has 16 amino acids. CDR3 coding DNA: TGTGCCAGCAGTTACTCGTCAGGGAGCTTTACCTACGAGCAGTACTTC. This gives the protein CASSYSSGSFTYEQYF.

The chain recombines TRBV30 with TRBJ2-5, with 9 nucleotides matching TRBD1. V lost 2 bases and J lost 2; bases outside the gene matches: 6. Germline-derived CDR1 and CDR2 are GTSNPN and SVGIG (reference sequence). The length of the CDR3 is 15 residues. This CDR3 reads CAWSHGQGRQETQYF. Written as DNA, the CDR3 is TGTGCCTGGAGTCACGGACAGGGGCGACAAGAGACCCAGTACTTC.

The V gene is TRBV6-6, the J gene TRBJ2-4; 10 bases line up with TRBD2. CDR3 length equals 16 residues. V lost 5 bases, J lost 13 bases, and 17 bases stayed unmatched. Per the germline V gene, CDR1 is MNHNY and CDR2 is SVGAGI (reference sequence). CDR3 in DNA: TGTGCCAGCAGTACCTGGACTAGCGGCTCCTACAATGAGCAGTACTTC. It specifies CASSTWTSGSYNEQYF.

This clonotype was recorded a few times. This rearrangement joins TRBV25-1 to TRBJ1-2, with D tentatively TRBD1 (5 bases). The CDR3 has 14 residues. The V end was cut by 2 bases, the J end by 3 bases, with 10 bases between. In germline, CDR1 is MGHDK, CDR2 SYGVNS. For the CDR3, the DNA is TGTGCCAGCAGTGAAATACAGGCCGACTATGGCTACACCTTC. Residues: CASSEIQADYGYTF.

CDR3 region: CASGLVAGGYNEQYF. CDR3 DNA: TGTGCTAGTGGTTTGGTAGCGGGGGGATACAATGAGCAGTACTTC. This chain joins TRBV12-5 and TRBJ2-1; 9 bases match TRBD2. The tail of the sequence fits TRBJ2-7 better, so the J call may be wrong. The germline gives CDR1 LGHNT, CDR2 FRNRAP. This CDR3 is 15 amino acids long.